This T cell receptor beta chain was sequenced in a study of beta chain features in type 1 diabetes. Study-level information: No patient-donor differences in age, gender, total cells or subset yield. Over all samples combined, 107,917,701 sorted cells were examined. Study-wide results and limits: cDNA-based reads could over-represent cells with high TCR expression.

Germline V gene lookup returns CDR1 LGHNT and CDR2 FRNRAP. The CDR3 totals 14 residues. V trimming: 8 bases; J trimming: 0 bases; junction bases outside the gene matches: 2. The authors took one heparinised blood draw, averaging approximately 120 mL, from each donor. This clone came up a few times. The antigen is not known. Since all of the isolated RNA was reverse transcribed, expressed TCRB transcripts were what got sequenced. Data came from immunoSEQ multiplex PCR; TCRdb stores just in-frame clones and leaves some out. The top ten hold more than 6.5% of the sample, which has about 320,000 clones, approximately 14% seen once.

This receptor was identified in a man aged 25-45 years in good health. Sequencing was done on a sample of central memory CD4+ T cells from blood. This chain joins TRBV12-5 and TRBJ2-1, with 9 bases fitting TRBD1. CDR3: CASTGGPSYNEQFF. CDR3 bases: TGTGCTAGTACAGGGGGCCCCTCCTACAATGAGCAGTTCTTC.